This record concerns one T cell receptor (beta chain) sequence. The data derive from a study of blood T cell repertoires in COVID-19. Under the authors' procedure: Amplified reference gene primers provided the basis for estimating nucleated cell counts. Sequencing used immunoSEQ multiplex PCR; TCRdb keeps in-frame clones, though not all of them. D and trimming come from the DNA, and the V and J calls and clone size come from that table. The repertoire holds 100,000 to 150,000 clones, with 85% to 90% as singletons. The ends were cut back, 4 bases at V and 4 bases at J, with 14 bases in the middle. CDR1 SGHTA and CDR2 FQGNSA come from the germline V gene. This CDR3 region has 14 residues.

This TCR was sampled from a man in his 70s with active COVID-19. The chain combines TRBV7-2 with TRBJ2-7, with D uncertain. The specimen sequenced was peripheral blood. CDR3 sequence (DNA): TGTGCCAGCAGCTCCTCCTCGTCCGCGTACGAGCAGTACTTC. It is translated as CASSSSSSAYEQYF.